A selection of T cell receptor beta chains follows, all from one sample in a study of cytomegalovirus exposure and HLA in healthy donors. Sequenced by immunoSEQ multiplex PCR; TCRdb stores in-frame clones only, minus some. The sample yields 150,000 to 200,000 clones, about 80% seen once. Sequenced: PBMCs. The receptors derive from a woman in her fifties or sixties in good health and CMV-seropositive. CDR3s include the opening cysteine and the closing phenylalanine or tryptophan. Fields, in order: V gene, CDR3 protein.

v_gene: TRBV7-9; CDR3aa: CASSPRLAGGSDTQYF
v_gene: TRBV7-2; CDR3aa: CASSSLRTGANNEQFF
v_gene: TRBV2; CDR3aa: CASSRDRAEGYTF
v_gene: TRBV30; CDR3aa: CAWNTGGRTNEKLFF
v_gene: TRBV6-5; CDR3aa: CASSSPGGHQPQHF
v_gene: TRBV5-6; CDR3aa: CASSPTSDDYNEQFF
v_gene: TRBV9; CDR3aa: CASSAGLDSSNEQFF
v_gene: TRBV5-1; CDR3aa: CASQAGTGGYEQYF
v_gene: TRBV9; CDR3aa: CASSVRDISYEQYF
v_gene: TRBV2; CDR3aa: CASSWTSGLINEQFF
v_gene: TRBV5-1; CDR3aa: CASSSTERTGGGYTF
v_gene: TRBV18; CDR3aa: CASSPRTGTTDGYTF
v_gene: TRBV5-4; CDR3aa: CASSFTGNTGELFF
v_gene: TRBV29-1; CDR3aa: CSVGAWTSDEQFF
v_gene: TRBV2; CDR3aa: CASRSDIRWAFF